Below, one TCR beta chain is given with its context. Its antigen is currently not known. The sample holds no much larger clone one base away, and base qualities are not on file. These data come from a study of blood T cell repertoires in COVID-19 (dated by TCRdb to about 2020). Notes on the research overall: Collaborator samples came from the United States, Italy and Spain and covered acute and convalescent phases of COVID-19. The material from the prospective study consisted of cDNA or gDNA derived from T cells, B-cell-depleted T cells, or PBMCs. Subjects who had been exposed to COVID-19, were actively infected with it, or had recovered from it provided the deeply sampled blood TCRbeta repertoires that made up the dataset. The repertoires were released in a freely available public database meant as a resource for research on the immune response to SARS-CoV-2. Samples came from the ongoing ImmuneRACE study (first 160 participants) plus 1,254 subjects from 6 global collaborators. A de-identified subject ID, COVID-19 status, age in years and sex were almost always included in the sample metadata. Where HLA class I and class II types were available, the types were taken from metadata supplied by the sample provider, not from assay-based typing.

The germline V gene specifies MNHEY as CDR1 and SVGAGI as CDR2. Clipping removes 4 bases from V and 10 bases from J, with 7 as the unmatched junction base count. CDR3 length: 15 amino acids, cysteine to phenylalanine. The entry retains the CDR3 DNA only, 45 bases that are in frame from base 1. Each collaborating institution followed its own protocols to collect whole blood in K2EDTA tubes. Collaborator samples were shipped for TCRbeta analysis as frozen whole blood, isolated PBMCs, or DNA extracted from either sample type. TCRbeta CDR3 regions were amplified from genomic DNA by means of the immunoSEQ Assay, a bias-controlled multiplex PCR. Per the original workflow: The number of nucleated cells in each sample was estimated from the amplification of reference gene primers within the assay. Sequence reads were collapsed and filtered to measure the absolute abundance of every unique TCRbeta CDR3 rearrangement. For each sample, productive Simpson clonality was calculated as the square root of Simpson's diversity index across productive rearrangements. Not all clones reach the TCRdb copy of this immuneACCESS table, which keeps in-frame sequences only. Checked studies attribute under half of the gap to unresolved V genes and leave the rest unexplained. V, J and clone size reflect that table, while D and trimming were determined from the DNA. The sample table records tens of thousands of clones; 80% to 90% of these occur just once. Approximately 5.1% of the sample goes to the ten largest clones.

What the authors observed across the whole study: How much clinical and demographic metadata was included differed by source and by participant, and the metadata was provided uncurated.

The sequenced material came from peripheral blood. The rearrangement joined TRBV6-5 to TRBJ2-5; 15 nucleotides in the junction match TRBD2. This clonotype originated in an elderly woman with active or convalescent COVID-19. The bases are TGTGCCAGCAGTTTAGGGACTAGCGGGAGGTTGGGCCAGTACTTC. This encodes CASSLGTSGRLGQYF.